These T cell receptor beta chains were read from a single sample in a study of brain T cells in children with intractable seizures. Assay used: immunoSEQ multiplex PCR; TCRdb lists only in-frame clones, some missing. Here the sample spans about 340,000 clones, more than 85% being singletons. Sequenced here: peripheral blood, sampled 4 to 5 months after surgery. The receptors were gathered from a boy younger than two with tuberous sclerosis and intractable seizures. Both conserved end residues are part of each CDR3.

TRBV5-5	TRBJ2-1	CASIFGVWDEQFF
TRBV7-8	TRBJ2-3	CASSLRRIGTDTQYF
TRBV14	TRBJ2-3	CASSQRRADTQYF
TRBV6-6	TRBJ2-1	CAIRLAGDNEQFF
TRBV5-6	TRBJ2-5	CASSFSSGETQYF
TRBV7-9	TRBJ1-4	CASSLGGRFNEKLFF
TRBV29-1	TRBJ2-3	CSVEDPAGGRSQYF
TRBV27	TRBJ2-2	CASSLSPTGELFF
TRBV13	TRBJ2-5	CASSPRTSGRRETQYF
TRBV19	TRBJ2-1	CASSIGQGAYNEQFF
TRBV5-1	TRBJ1-2	CASRRGYEGTGPNYGYTF
TRBV14	TRBJ2-1	CASSQVSGPSYNEQFF
TRBV7-9	TRBJ1-1	CASSHVGPHTEAFF
TRBV7-9	TRBJ2-6	CASSSRQGVVAGANVLTF
TRBV28	TRBJ2-7	CASRPRQAVGLGAYEQYF
TRBV7-8	TRBJ2-3	CASSLEAADTQYF
TRBV14	TRBJ2-1	CASSLPLGRLEDEQFF
TRBV19	TRBJ1-1	CASSSRQEDEAFF
TRBV28	TRBJ1-2	CASTTIGPGANGYTF
TRBV5-1	TRBJ1-3	CASSFALSGNTIYF
TRBV18	TRBJ1-2	CASSLNDGEIYGYTF
TRBV5-1	TRBJ2-1	CASSLAGTSVDNEQFF
TRBV2	TRBJ2-7	CASKGTFLSYEQYF
TRBV6-6	TRBJ1-1	CASSSRENTEAFF
TRBV4-2	TRBJ1-1	CASSQDTGLNTEAFF
TRBV3-1/TRBV3-2	TRBJ2-1	CASSQGLEGLQFF
TRBV6-5	TRBJ2-5	CASVVGQETQYF
TRBV7-3	TRBJ2-2	CASSKTLAGGPSTGELFF
TRBV27	TRBJ2-5	CASSSEVGYAETQYF